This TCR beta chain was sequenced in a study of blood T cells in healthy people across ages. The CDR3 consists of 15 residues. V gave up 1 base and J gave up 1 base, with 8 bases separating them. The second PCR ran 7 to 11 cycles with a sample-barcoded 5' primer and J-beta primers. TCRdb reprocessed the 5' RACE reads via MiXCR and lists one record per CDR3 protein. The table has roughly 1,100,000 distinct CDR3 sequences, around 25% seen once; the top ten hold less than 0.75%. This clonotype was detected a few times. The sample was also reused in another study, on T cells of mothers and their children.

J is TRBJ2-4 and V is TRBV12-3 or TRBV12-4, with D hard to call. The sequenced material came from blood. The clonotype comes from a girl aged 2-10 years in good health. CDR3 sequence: CASSLGDLAKNIQYF. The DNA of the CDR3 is TGTGCCAGCAGTTTAGGGGATCTGGCCAAAAACATTCAGTACTTC.